These T cell receptor beta chains were read from a single sample in a study of T cell responses to AZD1222 COVID-19 vaccine. Profiled with immunoSEQ multiplex PCR; TCRdb holds only in-frame clones, not every one. The sample consists of nearly 95,000 clones, 90% of them appearing once. The starting material was peripheral blood, obtained on day 0 of AZD1222 vaccination. The receptor set was obtained from an adult in good health. CDR3s include the opening cysteine and the closing phenylalanine or tryptophan. Clone size appears in some rows only: once, few, many, or a class for an expanded clone.

abundance: NA; j_gene: TRBJ1-2; v_gene: TRBV3-1/TRBV3-2; CDR3aa: CASSQDDVSYGYTF
abundance: NA; j_gene: TRBJ1-2; v_gene: TRBV3-1/TRBV3-2; CDR3aa: CASSHSDGGSNYGYTF
abundance: NA; j_gene: TRBJ1-2; v_gene: TRBV30; CDR3aa: CAWDSPSNYGYTF
abundance: NA; j_gene: TRBJ2-7; v_gene: TRBV19; CDR3aa: CASSIGSGAYEQYF
abundance: NA; j_gene: TRBJ2-5; v_gene: TRBV11-1; CDR3aa: CASSLPPGVETQYF
abundance: once; j_gene: TRBJ1-6; v_gene: TRBV5-1; CDR3aa: CASSSGTAYNSPLHF
abundance: NA; j_gene: TRBJ2-1; v_gene: TRBV7-6; CDR3aa: CASSLETGAVGEQFF
abundance: NA; j_gene: TRBJ1-5; v_gene: TRBV6-5; CDR3aa: CASSSRDSKNQPQHF
abundance: NA; j_gene: TRBJ1-1; v_gene: TRBV14; CDR3aa: CASSYNLGQINTEAFF
abundance: NA; j_gene: TRBJ2-2; v_gene: TRBV7-2; CDR3aa: CASSSSDPGPPNTGELFF
abundance: NA; j_gene: TRBJ1-6; v_gene: TRBV5-1; CDR3aa: CASSRDINNSPLHF
abundance: few; j_gene: TRBJ2-3; v_gene: TRBV7-3; CDR3aa: CASSSQNTDTQYF
abundance: NA; j_gene: TRBJ1-6; v_gene: TRBV2; CDR3aa: CASTFSMASPLHF
abundance: NA; j_gene: TRBJ2-7; v_gene: TRBV4-3; CDR3aa: CASSQGLAGGREQYF
abundance: few; j_gene: TRBJ2-7; v_gene: TRBV7-8; CDR3aa: CASSRVSGVSSYEQYF
abundance: once; j_gene: TRBJ2-7; v_gene: TRBV5-6; CDR3aa: CASSSTGQGPLGRYEQYF